This T cell receptor (beta chain) was recovered during a study of CD8+ T cells in alopecia areata. About this clone itself: Its antigen is as yet unknown.

With V trimmed by 3 bases and J by 0 bases, 2 bases remained unmatched. Germline loops: CDR1 SGHVS, CDR2 FQNEAQ. CDR3 size: 15 residues. Extraction of RNA preceded its reverse transcription into cDNA, which served as the sequencing template. TCRdb keeps only in-frame clones here, not all; method: immunoSEQ multiplex PCR. Of about 130,000 clones listed, roughly 58% are singletons. Findings and caveats of the study: Affected scalp, especially in alopecia totalis/universalis, had a higher clonality than normal scalp did. TCR sharing across patients was less clear than in mice, possibly HLA-related.

The sequenced sample was CD4+ T cells sorted from blood, obtained at week 0. The source of this sequence is a human donor with alopecia areata. The chain is built from TRBV7-8 and TRBJ1-5; 7 bases map to TRBD1. DNA of the CDR3: TGTGCCAGCAGCTTGGGGGACAGTAGCAATCAGCCCCAGCATTTT. Protein sequence: CASSLGDSSNQPQHF. Together with reference TRBV7-8 and TRBJ1-5, the CDR3 gives the full variable domain: GAGVSQSPRYKVAKRGQDVALRCDPISGHVSLFWYQQALGQGPEFLTYFQNEAQLDKSGLPSDRFFAERPEGSVSTLKIQRTQQEDSAVYLCASSLGDSSNQPQHFGDGTRLSIL.